This T cell receptor beta chain came from a study of shared clonotypes between healthy human individuals. Study findings and constraints: The study generally estimated greater richness for naive than memory subsets. Clonotypes not shared had lower generation probabilities than those common to all four donors.

Measured with immunoSEQ multiplex PCR; TCRdb has only the in-frame clones, and not every one. Counted here are around 1.9 million clones, 85% to 95% occurring once; the ten biggest clones make up under 2%. V was cut by 0 bases and J by 5 bases, with 20 bases left in between. Germline lookup yields CDR1 ENHRY and CDR2 SYGVKD. CDR3 size: 17 residues. CD45RO-negative, CCR7-positively selected cells formed the naive CD8 fraction, excluding terminally differentiated effector memory CD45RA+ cells. With respect to this clone: Its antigen is as yet unknown.

What was sequenced was naive CD8+ T cells from PBMCs. The clonotype was recovered from a man between 18 and 35 years old in good health. Some clones in this sample may be carry-over from other donors' samples. This chain connects TRBV10-3 to TRBJ2-7; TRBD1 or TRBD2 may be the D gene (6 bases each). For the CDR3, the DNA is TGTGCCATCAGTGAGTCGTTGCGGGACACCAGATTTAACGAGCAGTACTTC. As protein: CAISESLRDTRFNEQYF.